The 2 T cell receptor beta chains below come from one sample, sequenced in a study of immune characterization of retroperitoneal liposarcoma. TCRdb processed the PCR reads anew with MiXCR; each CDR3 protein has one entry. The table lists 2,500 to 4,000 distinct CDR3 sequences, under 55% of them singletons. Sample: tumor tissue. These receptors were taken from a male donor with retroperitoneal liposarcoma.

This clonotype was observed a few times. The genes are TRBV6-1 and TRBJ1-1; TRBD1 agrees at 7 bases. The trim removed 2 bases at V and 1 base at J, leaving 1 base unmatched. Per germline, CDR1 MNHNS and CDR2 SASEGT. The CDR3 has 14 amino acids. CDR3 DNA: TGTGCCAGCAGTGAATCAGGGGGGAACACTGAAGCTTTCTTT. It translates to CASSESGGNTEAFF.

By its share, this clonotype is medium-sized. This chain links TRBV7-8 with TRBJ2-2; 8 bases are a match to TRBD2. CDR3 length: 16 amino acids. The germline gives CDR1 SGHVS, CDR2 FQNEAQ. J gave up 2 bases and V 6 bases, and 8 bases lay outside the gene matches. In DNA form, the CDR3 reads TGTGCCAGCAGTCGGGGGGGGACCGTCAACACCGGGGAGCTGTTTTTT. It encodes CASSRGGTVNTGELFF.